This TCR beta chain was recorded in a study of blood T cells in healthy people across ages. General study results and limits: More naive CD4+ cells and higher diversity were found in long-lived than in aged donors.

A few counts support this clonotype. The antigen remains unidentified. Then a second PCR, running roughly 7 to 11 cycles, was carried out with a sample-barcoded 5' primer and a J-beta primer mix. Each single sample gave us at least 3 million CDR3-containing paired-end reads. TCRdb fed the 5' RACE reads into MiXCR, producing one record per CDR3 protein. The sample has roughly 1,100,000 distinct CDR3 sequences, less than 25% seen once; the top ten hold about 0.8%. The CDR3 totals 13 residues. V shed 6 bases and J shed 4 bases, with 12 bases lying between them. These data were likewise used in another study, on T cells of mothers and their children. From that paper: In both related and unrelated pairs, TCR recombination output is shaped similarly by thymic selection.

Material: blood. The sequence came from a girl aged 2 to 10 in good health. V and J are TRBV12-3 or TRBV12-4 and TRBJ1-2, with no clear D. The CDR3 DNA reads TGTGCCAGCAGCCCCCCATATCCCTATGGCTACACCTTC. Amino acids: CASSPPYPYGYTF.